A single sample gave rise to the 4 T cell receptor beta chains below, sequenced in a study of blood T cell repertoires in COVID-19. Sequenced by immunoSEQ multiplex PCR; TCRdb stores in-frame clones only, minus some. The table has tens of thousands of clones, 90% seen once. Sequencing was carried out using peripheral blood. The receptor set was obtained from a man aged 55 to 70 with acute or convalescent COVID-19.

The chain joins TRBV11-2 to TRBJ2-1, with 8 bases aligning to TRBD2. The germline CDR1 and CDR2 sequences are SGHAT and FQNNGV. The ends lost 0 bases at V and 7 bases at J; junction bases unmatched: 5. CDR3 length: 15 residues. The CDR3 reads CASSLDGVAGNEQFF. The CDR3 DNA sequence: TGTGCCAGCAGCTTAGATGGGGTAGCGGGGAATGAGCAGTTCTTC.

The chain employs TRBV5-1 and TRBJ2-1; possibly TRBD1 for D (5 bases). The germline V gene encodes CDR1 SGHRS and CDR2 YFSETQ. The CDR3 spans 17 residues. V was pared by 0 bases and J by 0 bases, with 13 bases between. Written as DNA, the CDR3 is TGCGCCAGCAGCTTGGGGGGCAGGGCCCGCTCCTACAATGAGCAGTTCTTC. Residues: CASSLGGRARSYNEQFF. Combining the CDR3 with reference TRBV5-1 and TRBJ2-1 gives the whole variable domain KAGVTQTPRYLIKTRGQQVTLSCSPISGHRSVSWYQQTPGQGLQFLFEYFSETQRNKGNFPGRFSGRQFSNSRSEMNVSTLELGDSALYLCASSLGGRARSYNEQFFGPGTRLTVL.

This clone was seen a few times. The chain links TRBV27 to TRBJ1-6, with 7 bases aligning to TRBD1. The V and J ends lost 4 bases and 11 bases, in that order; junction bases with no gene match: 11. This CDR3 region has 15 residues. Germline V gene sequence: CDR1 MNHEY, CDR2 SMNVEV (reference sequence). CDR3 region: CASSSYDRDGAPLHF. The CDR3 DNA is TGTGCCAGCAGTTCATACGACAGGGACGGGGCACCCCTCCACTTT.

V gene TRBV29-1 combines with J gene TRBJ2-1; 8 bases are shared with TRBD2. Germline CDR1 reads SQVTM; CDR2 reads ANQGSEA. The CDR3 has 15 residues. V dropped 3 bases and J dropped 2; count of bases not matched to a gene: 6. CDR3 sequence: CSVDRSGGAYNEQFF. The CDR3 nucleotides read TGCAGCGTTGATCGGAGCGGGGGAGCCTACAATGAGCAGTTCTTC.